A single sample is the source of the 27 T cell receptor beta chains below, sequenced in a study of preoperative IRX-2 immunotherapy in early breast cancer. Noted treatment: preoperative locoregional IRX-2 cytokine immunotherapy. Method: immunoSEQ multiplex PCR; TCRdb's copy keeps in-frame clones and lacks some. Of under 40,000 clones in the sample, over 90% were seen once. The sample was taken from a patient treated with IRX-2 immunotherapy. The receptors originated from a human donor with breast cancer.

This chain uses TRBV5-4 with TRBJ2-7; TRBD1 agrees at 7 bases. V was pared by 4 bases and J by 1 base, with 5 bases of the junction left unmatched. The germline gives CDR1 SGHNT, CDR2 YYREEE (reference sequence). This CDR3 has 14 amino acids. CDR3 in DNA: TGTGCCAGCAGCGCGCGACAGGGTTCCTACGAGCAGTACTTC. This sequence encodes CASSARQGSYEQYF.

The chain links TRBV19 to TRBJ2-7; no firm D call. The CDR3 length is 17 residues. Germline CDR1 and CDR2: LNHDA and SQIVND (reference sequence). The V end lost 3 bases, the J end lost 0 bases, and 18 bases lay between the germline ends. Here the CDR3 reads CASSIRTATHFSYEQYF. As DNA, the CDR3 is TGTGCCAGTAGTATCCGGACGGCGACACACTTCTCCTACGAGCAGTACTTC.

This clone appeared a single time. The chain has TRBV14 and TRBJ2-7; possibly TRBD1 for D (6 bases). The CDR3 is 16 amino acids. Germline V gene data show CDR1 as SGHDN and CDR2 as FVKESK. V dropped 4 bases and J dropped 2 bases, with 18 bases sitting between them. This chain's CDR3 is CASSPGAEGRTYEQYF. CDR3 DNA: TGTGCCAGCAGCCCAGGGGCCGAGGGTCGTACCTACGAGCAGTACTTC.

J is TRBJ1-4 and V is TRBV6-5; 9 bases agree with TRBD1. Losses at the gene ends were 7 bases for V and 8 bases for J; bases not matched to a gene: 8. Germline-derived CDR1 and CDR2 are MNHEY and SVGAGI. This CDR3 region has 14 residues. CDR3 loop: CASKGTGPIEKLFF. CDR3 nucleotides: TGTGCCAGCAAAGGGACAGGGCCCATCGAAAAACTGTTTTTT.

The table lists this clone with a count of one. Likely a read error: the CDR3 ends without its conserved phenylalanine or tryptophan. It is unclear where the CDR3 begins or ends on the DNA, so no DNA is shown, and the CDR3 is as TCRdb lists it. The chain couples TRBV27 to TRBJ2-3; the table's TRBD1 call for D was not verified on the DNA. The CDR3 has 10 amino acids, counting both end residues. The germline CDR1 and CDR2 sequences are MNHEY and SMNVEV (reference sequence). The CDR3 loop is CASRRLDRKD.

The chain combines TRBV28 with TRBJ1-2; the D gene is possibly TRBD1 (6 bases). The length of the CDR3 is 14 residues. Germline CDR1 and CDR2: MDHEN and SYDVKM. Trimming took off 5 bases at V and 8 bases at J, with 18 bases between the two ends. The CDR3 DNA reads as TGTGCCAGCAGTGTGGACAGTCTTTCGGGCGGCTACACCTTC. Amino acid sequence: CASSVDSLSGGYTF.

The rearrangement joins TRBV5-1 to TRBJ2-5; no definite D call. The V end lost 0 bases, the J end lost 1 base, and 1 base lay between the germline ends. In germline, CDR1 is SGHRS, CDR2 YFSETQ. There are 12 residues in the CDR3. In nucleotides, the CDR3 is TGCGCCAGCAGCTTGGCCCAAGAGACCCAGTACTTC. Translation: CASSLAQETQYF.

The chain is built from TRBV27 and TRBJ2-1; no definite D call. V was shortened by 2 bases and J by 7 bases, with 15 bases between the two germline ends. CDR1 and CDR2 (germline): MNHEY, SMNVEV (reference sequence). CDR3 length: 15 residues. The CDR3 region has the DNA TGTGCCAGCAGTTTAGGTCTAGTGGCTTTGAATGAGCAGTTCTTC. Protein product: CASSLGLVALNEQFF.

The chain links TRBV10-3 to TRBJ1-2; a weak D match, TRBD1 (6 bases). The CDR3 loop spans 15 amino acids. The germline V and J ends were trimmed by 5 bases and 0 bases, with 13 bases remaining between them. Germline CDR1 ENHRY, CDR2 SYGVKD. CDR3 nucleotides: TGTGCCATCAGTCCTTGGACAGACGCTAACTATGGCTACACCTTC. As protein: CAISPWTDANYGYTF.

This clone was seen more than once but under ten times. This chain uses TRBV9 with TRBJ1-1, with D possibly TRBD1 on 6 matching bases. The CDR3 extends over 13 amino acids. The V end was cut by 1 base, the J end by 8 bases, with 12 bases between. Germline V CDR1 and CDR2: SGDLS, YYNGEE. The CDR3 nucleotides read TGTGCCAGCAGCGTAACAGGGATAAGGGAAGCTTTCTTT. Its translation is CASSVTGIREAFF. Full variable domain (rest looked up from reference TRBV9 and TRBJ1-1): DSGVTQTPKHLITATGQRVTLRCSPRSGDLSVYWYQQSLDQGLQFLIQYYNGEERAKGNILERFSAQQFPDLHSELNLSSLELGDSALYFCASSVTGIREAFFGQGTRLTVV.

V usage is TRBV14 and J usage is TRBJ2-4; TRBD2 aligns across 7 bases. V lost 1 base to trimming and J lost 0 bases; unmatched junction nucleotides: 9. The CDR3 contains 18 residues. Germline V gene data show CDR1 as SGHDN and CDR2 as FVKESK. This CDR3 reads CASSQGLANAVAKNIQYF. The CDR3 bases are TGTGCCAGCAGCCAAGGACTAGCAAATGCTGTAGCCAAAAACATTCAGTACTTC.

The CDR3: CASGQGGFNEQFF. The CDR3, as DNA: TGTGCCAGCGGACAGGGGGGTTTCAATGAGCAGTTCTTC. The genes are TRBV6-5 and TRBJ2-1, with 10 bases that match TRBD1. Germline CDR1 MNHEY, CDR2 SVGAGI. This CDR3 region has 13 residues. V was clipped by 8 bases and J by 6 bases; unmatched bases: 4.

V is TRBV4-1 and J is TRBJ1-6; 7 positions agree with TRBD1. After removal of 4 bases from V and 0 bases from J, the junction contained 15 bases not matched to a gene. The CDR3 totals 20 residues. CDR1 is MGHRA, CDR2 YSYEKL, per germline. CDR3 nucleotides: TGCGCCAGCAGCCTAAGGTCCGGGACAGACTTAAACTCCTATAATTCACCCCTCCACTTT. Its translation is CASSLRSGTDLNSYNSPLHF.

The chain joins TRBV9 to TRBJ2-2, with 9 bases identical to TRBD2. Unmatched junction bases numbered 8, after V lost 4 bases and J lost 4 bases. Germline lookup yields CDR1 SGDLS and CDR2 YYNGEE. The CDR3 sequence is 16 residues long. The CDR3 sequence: CASSTSGGPRTGELFF. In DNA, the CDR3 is TGTGCCAGCAGCACGAGCGGGGGGCCGCGCACCGGGGAGCTGTTTTTT.

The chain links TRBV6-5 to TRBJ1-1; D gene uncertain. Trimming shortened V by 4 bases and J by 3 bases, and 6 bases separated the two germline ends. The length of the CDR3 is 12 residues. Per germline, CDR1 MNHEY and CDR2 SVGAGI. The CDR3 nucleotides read TGTGCCAGCAGTTCTTCCCACACTGAAGCTTTCTTT. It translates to CASSSSHTEAFF.

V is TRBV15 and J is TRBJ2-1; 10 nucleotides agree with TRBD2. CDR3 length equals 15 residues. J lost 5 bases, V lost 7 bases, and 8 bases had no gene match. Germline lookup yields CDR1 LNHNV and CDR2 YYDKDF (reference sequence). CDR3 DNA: TGTGCCACCACCGTAGGGACTAGCGCCGACAATGAGCAGTTCTTC. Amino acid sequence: CATTVGTSADNEQFF.

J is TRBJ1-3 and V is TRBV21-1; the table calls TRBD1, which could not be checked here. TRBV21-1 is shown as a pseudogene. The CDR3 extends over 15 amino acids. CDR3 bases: TGTGCCAGCAGCAAGGGCGCACCTATGGCAGACACCATATATTTT. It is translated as CASSKGAPMADTIYF.

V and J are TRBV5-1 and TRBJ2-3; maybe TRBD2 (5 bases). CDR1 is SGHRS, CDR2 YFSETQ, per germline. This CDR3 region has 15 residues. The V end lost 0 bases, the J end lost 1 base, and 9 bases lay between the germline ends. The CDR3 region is CASSLVNGGTDTQYF. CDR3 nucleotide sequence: TGCGCCAGCAGCTTGGTGAACGGGGGCACAGATACGCAGTATTTT. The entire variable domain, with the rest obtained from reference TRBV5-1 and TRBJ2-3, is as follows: KAGVTQTPRYLIKTRGQQVTLSCSPISGHRSVSWYQQTPGQGLQFLFEYFSETQRNKGNFPGRFSGRQFSNSRSEMNVSTLELGDSALYLCASSLVNGGTDTQYFGPGTRLTVL.

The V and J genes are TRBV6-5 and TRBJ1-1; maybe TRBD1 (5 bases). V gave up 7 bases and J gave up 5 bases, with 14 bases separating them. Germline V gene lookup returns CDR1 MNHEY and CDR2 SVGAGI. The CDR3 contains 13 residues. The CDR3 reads CASTTMGDTEAFF. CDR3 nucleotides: TGTGCCAGCACCACAATGGGGGATACTGAAGCTTTCTTT.

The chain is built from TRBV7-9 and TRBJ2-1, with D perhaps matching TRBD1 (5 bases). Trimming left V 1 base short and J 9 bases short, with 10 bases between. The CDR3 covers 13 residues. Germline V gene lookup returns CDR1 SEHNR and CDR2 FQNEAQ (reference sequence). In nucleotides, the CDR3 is TGTGCCAGCAGCTTAGGCGGCCAGGGTGAGCAGTTCTTC. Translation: CASSLGGQGEQFF.

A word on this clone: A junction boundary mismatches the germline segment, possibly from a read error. The CDR3 here is CASSFSGEGTQYF. CDR3 DNA sequence: TGTGCTAGCAGCTTTTCGGGGGAGGGGACCCAGTACTTC. The V gene is TRBV7-7, the J gene TRBJ2-5, with 7 bases identical to TRBD2. There are 13 residues in the CDR3. From germline, CDR1 is SSHAT and CDR2 FNYEAQ (reference sequence).

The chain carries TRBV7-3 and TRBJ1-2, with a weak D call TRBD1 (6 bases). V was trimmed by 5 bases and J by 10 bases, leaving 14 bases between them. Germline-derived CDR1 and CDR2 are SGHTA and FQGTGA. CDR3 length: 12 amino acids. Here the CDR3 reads CASSKSRGDYTF. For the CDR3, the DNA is TGTGCCAGCAGCAAAAGCAGGGGTGACTACACCTTC.

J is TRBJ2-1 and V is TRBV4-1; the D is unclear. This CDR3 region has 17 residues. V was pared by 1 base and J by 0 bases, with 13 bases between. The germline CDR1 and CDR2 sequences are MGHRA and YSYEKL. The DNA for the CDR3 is TGCGCCAGCAGCCAAGGCCTTGCTAGGGCCTCCTACAATGAGCAGTTCTTC. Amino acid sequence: CASSQGLARASYNEQFF.

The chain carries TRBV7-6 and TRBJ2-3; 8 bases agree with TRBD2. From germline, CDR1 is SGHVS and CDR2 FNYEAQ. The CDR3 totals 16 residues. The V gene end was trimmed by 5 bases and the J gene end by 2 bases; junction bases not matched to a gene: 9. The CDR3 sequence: CASSPRGGDYTDTQYF. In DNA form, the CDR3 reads TGTGCCAGCAGCCCCCGGGGGGGCGACTACACAGATACGCAGTATTTT.

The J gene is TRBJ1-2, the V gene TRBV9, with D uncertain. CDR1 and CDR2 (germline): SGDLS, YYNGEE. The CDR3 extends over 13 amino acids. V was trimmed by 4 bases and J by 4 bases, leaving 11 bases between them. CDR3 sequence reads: CASSQDARYGYTF. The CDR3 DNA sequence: TGTGCCAGCAGCCAGGACGCCCGCTATGGCTACACCTTC.

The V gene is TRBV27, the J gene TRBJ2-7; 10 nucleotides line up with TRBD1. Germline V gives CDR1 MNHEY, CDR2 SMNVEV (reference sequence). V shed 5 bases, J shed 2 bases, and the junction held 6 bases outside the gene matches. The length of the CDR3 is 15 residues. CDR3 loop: CASSPWTGGAYEQYF. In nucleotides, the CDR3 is TGTGCCAGCAGTCCGTGGACAGGGGGTGCCTACGAGCAGTACTTC.

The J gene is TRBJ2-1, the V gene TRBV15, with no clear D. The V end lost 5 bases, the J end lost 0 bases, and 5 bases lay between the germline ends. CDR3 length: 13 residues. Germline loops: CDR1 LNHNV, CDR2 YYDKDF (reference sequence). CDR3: CATSHDSYNEQFF. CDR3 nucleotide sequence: TGTGCCACCAGCCACGACTCCTACAATGAGCAGTTCTTC.